This is a list of T cell receptor beta chains from one sample in a study of control samples from healthy donors and cancer patients. Clones were read by immunoSEQ multiplex PCR, and TCRdb kept only the in-frame ones, dropping some. The sample holds approximately 89,000 clones, over 75% seen once. Sequencing was carried out using blood. The receptor source for this set is a man aged 50-59 years in good health. Each CDR3 is given with its conserved first and last residue. The D gene is left open where the match is weak. Only part of the rows carry a size: once, few, many, or a class if the clone is expanded.

15	TRBV18	TRBJ1-6	NA	NA	CASSTSDSYDSPLHF	TGTGCCAGCTCAACCTCGGACAGTTACGATTCACCCCTCCACTTT
13	TRBV30	TRBJ2-1	NA	NA	CAWKRLSVYEQFF	TGTGCCTGGAAACGGCTTTCTGTCTATGAGCAGTTCTTC
14	TRBV4-1	TRBJ1-5	NA	NA	CASSQAGDTGAQHF	TGCGCCAGCAGCCAAGCAGGGGACACGGGGGCCCAGCATTTT
14	TRBV2	TRBJ1-1	TRBD1	NA	CASSTDRGLIEAFF	TGTGCCAGCAGTACGGACAGGGGGCTCATCGAAGCTTTCTTT
14	TRBV7-2	TRBJ2-1	NA	NA	CASSSGTGYNEQFF	TGTGCCAGCAGCAGCGGGACAGGATACAATGAGCAGTTCTTC
14	TRBV6-5	TRBJ1-1	NA	NA	CASSPSFRNTEAFF	TGTGCCAGCAGTCCCAGTTTTCGGAACACTGAAGCTTTCTTT
12	TRBV6-6	TRBJ1-1	NA	once	CASSFRGTEAFF	TGTGCCAGCAGCTTCAGGGGTACTGAAGCTTTCTTT
14	TRBV9	TRBJ2-1	TRBD1	NA	CATTQGADYNEQFF	TGTGCCACCACTCAGGGGGCCGACTACAATGAGCAGTTCTTC
13	TRBV30	TRBJ1-1	NA	NA	CASGSQTNTEAFF	TGTGCCTCTGGCTCACAGACAAACACTGAAGCTTTCTTT
14	TRBV27	TRBJ1-6	TRBD1	NA	CASSSPGGNSPLHF	TGTGCCAGCTCCTCCCCAGGGGGTAATTCACCCCTCCACTTT
15	TRBV10-3	TRBJ2-5	NA	NA	CATRAGQILGETQYF	TGTGCCACCAGGGCGGGACAGATCCTTGGTGAGACCCAGTACTTC
12	TRBV18	TRBJ1-1	TRBD1	NA	CASSRGQAPGFF	TGTGCCAGCTCACGGGGACAGGCCCCTGGGTTCTTT
13	TRBV24-1	TRBJ2-2	TRBD1	few	CATNRGQDGELFF	TGTGCCACTAACAGGGGGCAAGACGGGGAGCTGTTTTTT
18	TRBV10-3	TRBJ1-1	TRBD1	few	CAISESGGLGTVNTEAFF	TGTGCCATCAGTGAGTCGGGAGGGCTCGGGACAGTGAACACTGAAGCTTTCTTT
12	TRBV29-1	TRBJ1-2	NA	NA	CSVENRNYGYTF	TGCAGCGTTGAAAACCGAAACTATGGCTACACCTTC
15	TRBV19	TRBJ2-7	TRBD2	NA	CASSIGGGTLYEQYF	TGTGCCAGTAGTATAGGCGGGGGAACCCTCTACGAGCAGTACTTC
12	TRBV6-1	TRBJ1-5	NA	NA	CASLGSNQPQHF	TGTGCCAGCCTTGGTAGCAATCAGCCCCAGCATTTT
17	TRBV4-1	TRBJ1-2	TRBD1	NA	CASSQESRTGGFHGYTF	TGCGCCAGCAGCCAAGAGAGTAGGACAGGGGGCTTCCATGGCTACACCTTC
14	TRBV7-2	TRBJ1-1	TRBD1	NA	CASSRLPGQGEAFF	TGTGCCAGCAGCCGGCTACCGGGACAGGGAGAAGCTTTCTTT
13	TRBV18	TRBJ2-4	TRBD1	NA	CASSTGTGNIQYF	TGTGCCAGCTCAACCGGGACAGGGAACATTCAGTACTTC
16	TRBV11-2	TRBJ2-7	TRBD2	NA	CASSGGLAGGPYEQYF	TGTGCCAGCAGCGGGGGACTAGCGGGAGGGCCTTACGAGCAGTACTTC
15	TRBV28	TRBJ1-6	TRBD1	NA	CASYPAARGWSPLHF	TGTGCCAGCTATCCGGCGGCCAGGGGGTGGTCACCCCTCCACTTT
15	TRBV9	TRBJ1-2	NA	NA	CASSGYGQSNYGYTF	TGTGCCAGCAGCGGGTACGGACAGTCTAACTATGGCTACACCTTC
13	TRBV7-2	TRBJ1-5	NA	NA	CASSLERDQPQHF	TGTGCCAGCAGCTTAGAAAGAGATCAGCCCCAGCATTTT
15	TRBV9	TRBJ2-2	NA	NA	CASRGDHLGTGELFF	TGTGCCAGCAGAGGGGACCATCTGGGCACCGGGGAGCTGTTTTTT
13	TRBV6-5	TRBJ1-1	TRBD1	NA	CASSFGQGDRAFF	TGTGCCAGCAGTTTTGGACAGGGGGATAGGGCTTTCTTT
15	TRBV5-1	TRBJ1-1	TRBD1	once	CASSREPGQGIIAFF	TGCGCCAGCAGCAGAGAACCGGGACAGGGGATTATAGCTTTCTTT
13	TRBV5-1	TRBJ1-1	NA	NA	CASSLARNTEAFF	TGCGCCAGCAGCTTGGCCAGGAACACTGAAGCTTTCTTT
17	TRBV19	TRBJ2-5	TRBD2	NA	CASSIDSGTSRGETQYF	TGTGCCAGTAGTATAGACTCCGGGACTAGCCGGGGAGAGACCCAGTACTTC
16	TRBV13	TRBJ2-1	TRBD2	NA	CASSLDSGRAGNEQFF	TGTGCCAGCAGCTTGGATAGCGGGAGGGCCGGGAATGAGCAGTTCTTC
16	TRBV10-2	TRBJ2-2	TRBD2	NA	CASSLAGGPTTGELFF	TGCGCCAGCAGTTTAGCGGGGGGGCCGACCACCGGGGAGCTGTTTTTT
15	TRBV7-9	TRBJ2-7	NA	NA	CASSPLGGTRYEQYF	TGTGCCAGCAGCCCGTTGGGCGGGACTCGTTACGAGCAGTACTTC
14	TRBV7-2	TRBJ1-2	TRBD1	NA	CASSTRQGSDGYTF	TGTGCCAGCAGCACCCGACAGGGATCGGATGGCTACACCTTC
15	TRBV5-1	TRBJ1-1	NA	NA	CASSFTGPGDTEAFF	TGCGCCAGCAGCTTTACAGGGCCCGGGGACACTGAAGCTTTCTTT
17	TRBV4-3	TRBJ2-2	TRBD1	NA	CASSQDVTGEGTGELFF	TGCGCCAGCAGCCAAGATGTGACAGGGGAAGGCACCGGGGAGCTGTTTTTT
15	TRBV3-1/TRBV3-2	TRBJ2-2	TRBD1	NA	CASSQGQGVAGELFF	TGTGCCAGCAGCCAAGGACAGGGTGTCGCCGGGGAGCTGTTTTTT
16	TRBV4-3	TRBJ1-6	TRBD1	NA	CASSQDLTGGGSPLHF	TGCGCCAGCAGCCAGGACCTAACAGGGGGAGGGTCACCCCTCCACTTT
14	TRBV11-2	TRBJ2-3	TRBD1	NA	CASSSLQGADTQYF	TGTGCCAGCAGTTCTCTGCAGGGGGCAGATACGCAGTATTTT
15	TRBV5-6	TRBJ1-1	TRBD1	NA	CASSTPTGPKTEAFF	TGTGCCAGCAGCACACCGACAGGGCCCAAAACTGAAGCTTTCTTT
16	TRBV6-1	TRBJ2-3	NA	NA	CASSEVGSSGGYTQYF	TGTGCCAGCAGTGAAGTCGGTAGCTCAGGCGGGTATACGCAGTATTTT
15	TRBV14	TRBJ2-7	TRBD1	few	CASSPTTGGVLEQYF	TGTGCCAGCAGCCCAACGACAGGGGGTGTTCTCGAGCAGTACTTC
16	TRBV7-2	TRBJ1-6	TRBD1	few	CASSLVGQGARSPLHF	TGTGCCAGCAGCTTAGTAGGACAGGGGGCGAGGTCACCCCTCCACTTT
13	TRBV4-2	TRBJ2-5	NA	NA	CASSQDWGGTQYF	TGTGCCAGCAGCCAAGATTGGGGCGGGACCCAGTACTTC
13	TRBV27	TRBJ1-2	NA	NA	CASSLAGSRGYTF	TGTGCCAGCAGTTTGGCAGGGTCCCGTGGCTACACCTTC
15	TRBV24-1	TRBJ2-1	NA	once	CATSEAGTTYNEQFF	TGTGCCACCAGTGAAGCCGGGACAACCTACAATGAGCAGTTCTTC
13	TRBV6-6	TRBJ1-6	NA	many	CASSGTGISPLHF	TGTGCCAGCAGTGGAACAGGGATTTCACCCCTCCACTTT
13	TRBV12-3/TRBV12-4	TRBJ1-1	NA	NA	CASSLVPQGGAFF	TGTGCCAGCAGTTTAGTGCCACAGGGAGGGGCTTTCTTT
13	TRBV4-1	TRBJ1-4	NA	NA	CASSRTRGEKLFF	TGCGCCAGCAGCCGGACAAGGGGTGAAAAACTGTTTTTT
14	TRBV14	TRBJ2-3	NA	NA	CASSQGLVPDTQYF	TGTGCCAGCAGCCAAGGACTAGTCCCAGATACGCAGTATTTT